These 23 T cell receptor beta chains share one sample of origin, sequenced in a study of cytomegalovirus exposure and HLA in healthy donors. Assay: immunoSEQ multiplex PCR; the TCRdb copy retains only in-frame clones and omits some. In the table there are tens of thousands of clones, 96% of which are singletons. Specimen: PBMCs. The receptors were sampled from a man aged 18-30 years in good health and CMV-seronegative.

The chain joins TRBV2 to TRBJ1-1; 8 positions agree with TRBD1. CDR3 length equals 14 residues. Trimming at V came to 10 bases and at J to 0 bases, leaving 7 bases not matched to a gene. CDR1 is SNHLY, CDR2 FYNNEI, per germline. The CDR3 sequence is CATTWTGLNTEAFF. The CDR3 coding sequence is TGTGCCACCACCTGGACAGGGTTGAACACTGAAGCTTTCTTT.

This clone appeared a single time. The rearrangement uses TRBV11-2 and TRBJ1-2, with 7 bases lining up with TRBD1. Germline V gene data show CDR1 as SGHAT and CDR2 as FQNNGV. V lost 0 bases, J lost 9 bases, and 10 bases stayed unmatched. CDR3 size: 15 residues. As DNA, the CDR3 is TGTGCCAGCAGCTTAGAGAGACAGGGACTAGGAAGCTACACCTTC. It specifies CASSLERQGLGSYTF.

The gene calls are TRBV7-2 and TRBJ2-1; D remains ambiguous. This CDR3 comprises 16 residues. The V end was cut by 6 bases, the J end by 4 bases, with 19 bases between. Germline V lookup: CDR1 SGHTA, CDR2 FQGNSA. CDR3 protein: CASSRVRLTSYNEQFF. The CDR3 DNA follows: TGTGCCAGCAGTCGGGTCCGGCTCACCTCTTACAATGAGCAGTTCTTC.

The chain uses TRBV5-4 and TRBJ1-1; a weak D match, TRBD1 (6 bases). The germline gives CDR1 SGHNT, CDR2 YYREEE (reference sequence). V shed 0 bases and J shed 1 base, with 13 bases lying between them. The CDR3 has 16 residues. The CDR3 loop reads CASSLAWGPGNTEAFF. DNA of the CDR3: TGTGCCAGCAGCTTGGCCTGGGGGCCGGGGAACACTGAAGCTTTCTTT.

V is TRBV6-6 and J is TRBJ2-7, with a weak D call TRBD2 (6 bases). Germline CDR1 reads MNHNY; CDR2 reads SVGAGI (reference sequence). The V gene lost 2 bases and the J gene lost 5 bases, with 13 bases spanning the gap. The CDR3 runs to 14 residues. CDR3 DNA sequence: TGTGCCAGCAGTTACACCCGGGAGTCCCACGAGCAGTACTTC. It translates to CASSYTRESHEQYF.

V is TRBV11-2 and J is TRBJ1-5; D perhaps matches TRBD1 (5 bases). Germline CDR1 SGHAT, CDR2 FQNNGV. The CDR3 loop spans 15 amino acids. Trimming took 5 bases from V and 4 from J, leaving 15 bases between them. The CDR3 protein is CASSSGGVGNQPQHF. The CDR3 DNA reads TGTGCCAGCAGCAGCGGGGGGGTTGGGAATCAGCCCCAGCATTTT.

This rearrangement joins TRBV27 to TRBJ2-7; 9 nucleotides line up with TRBD1. CDR3 length: 14 amino acids. After removal of 3 bases from V and 3 bases from J, the junction contained 3 bases not matched to a gene. Germline CDR1 is MNHEY and CDR2 is SMNVEV (reference sequence). The CDR3 reads CASSLDRGGYEQYF. CDR3 nucleotide sequence: TGTGCCAGCAGTTTGGACAGGGGTGGCTACGAGCAGTACTTC.

The gene calls are TRBV14 and TRBJ2-2; D might be TRBD2 (6 bases). V was pared by 2 bases and J by 5 bases, with 12 bases between. The CDR3 spans 15 residues. Germline V CDR1 and CDR2: SGHDN, FVKESK. CDR3 DNA: TGTGCCAGCAGCCAAATCGGACTAACGACCGGGGAGCTGTTTTTT. As protein: CASSQIGLTTGELFF.

This chain links TRBV5-1 with TRBJ1-2; 10 bases are a match to TRBD1. The V gene end was trimmed by 5 bases and the J gene end by 6 bases; junction bases not matched to a gene: 4. This CDR3 is built from 13 residues. The V gene's germline CDR1 is SGHRS and CDR2 YFSETQ. The CDR3 is CASRAGTGDGYTF. As DNA, the CDR3 is TGCGCCAGCAGGGCCGGGACAGGGGATGGCTACACCTTC.

The V gene is TRBV9, the J gene TRBJ1-2; D is unclear. The germline V gene has CDR1 SGDLS and CDR2 YYNGEE. The CDR3 runs to 15 residues. Trimming cost V 2 bases and J 5 bases, with 16 bases left between them. The CDR3 reads CASSVDRENLYGYTF. CDR3 DNA sequence: TGTGCCAGCAGCGTGGACCGGGAAAACCTATATGGCTACACCTTC.

The genes are TRBV29-1 and TRBJ1-1; possibly TRBD1 for D (6 bases). CDR1 is SQVTM, CDR2 ANQGSEA, per germline. This CDR3 spans 13 amino acids. With 6 bases removed from V and 11 bases from J, the gap between germline ends came to 22 bases. CDR3: CSVVGHTLKGAFF. The DNA for the CDR3 is TGCAGCGTCGTGGGACATACCCTTAAGGGGGCTTTCTTT.

The J gene is TRBJ2-7, the V gene TRBV30; TRBD1 matches 7 bases. J lost 3 bases, V lost 0 bases, and 2 bases had no gene match. The germline CDR1 and CDR2 sequences are GTSNPN and SVGIG (reference sequence). This CDR3 comprises 13 residues. CDR3 in DNA: TGTGCCTGGAGTGTCAACAGGGGCTACGAGCAGTACTTC. It is translated as CAWSVNRGYEQYF.

This chain uses TRBV2 with TRBJ1-1, with D possibly matching TRBD1 (6 bases). V was clipped by 4 bases and J by 3 bases, with 9 bases between them. The CDR3 runs to 13 residues. CDR1 and CDR2 (germline): SNHLY, FYNNEI. CDR3 sequence: CASSAGADTEAFF. In nucleotides, the CDR3 is TGTGCCAGCAGTGCAGGGGCCGACACTGAAGCTTTCTTT.

The J gene is TRBJ1-1, the V gene TRBV7-9, with D tentatively TRBD1 (5 bases). From germline, CDR1 is SEHNR and CDR2 FQNEAQ (reference sequence). The CDR3 has 18 amino acids. V shed 4 bases and J shed 1 base, with 22 bases lying between them. The CDR3 sequence is CASSYLPTPTAANTEAFF. CDR3 nucleotides: TGTGCCAGCAGCTATCTGCCGACCCCGACAGCCGCGAACACTGAAGCTTTCTTT.

This rearrangement joins TRBV6-1 to TRBJ1-3, with no clear D. V shed 1 base and J shed 0 bases, with 7 bases lying between them. Germline assignment: CDR1 MNHNS and CDR2 SASEGT. CDR3 length equals 15 residues. The CDR3 spells CASSEGGFSGNTIYF. CDR3 in DNA: TGTGCCAGCAGTGAAGGAGGGTTCTCTGGAAACACCATATATTTT.

This rearrangement joins TRBV5-4 to TRBJ1-4; the D gene is possibly TRBD1 (5 bases). This CDR3 has 15 amino acids. CDR1 and CDR2 from the germline V gene are SGHNT and YYREEE (reference sequence). V was pared by 0 bases and J by 0 bases, with 6 bases between. The CDR3 coding sequence is TGTGCCAGCAGCTTGGGGGGCACAACTAATGAAAAACTGTTTTTT. Encoded protein: CASSLGGTTNEKLFF.

The V call is TRBV13, the J call TRBJ1-1; tentatively, D is TRBD1 (6 bases). The CDR3 has 14 residues. Deletions cut 6 bases from V and 3 bases from J, with 14 bases between. Germline V CDR1 and CDR2: PRHDT, FYEKMQ (reference sequence). CDR3: CASRLGTTDTEAFF. CDR3 nucleotides: TGTGCCAGCAGACTCGGGACAACGGACACTGAAGCTTTCTTT.

This clone was seen a single time. The chain has TRBV5-1 and TRBJ2-5; 8 positions agree with TRBD2. V lost 0 bases, J lost 12 bases, and 10 bases stayed unmatched. Germline V gene sequence: CDR1 SGHRS, CDR2 YFSETQ. The CDR3 has 14 residues. This CDR3 reads CASSLGGQAGEKYF. CDR3 nucleotide sequence: TGCGCCAGCAGCTTGGGCGGCCAAGCGGGAGAAAAGTACTTC.

This clone showed up just once. The rearrangement joins TRBV18 to TRBJ1-6, with D unclear. V lost 2 bases to trimming and J lost 7 bases, with 6 bases between them. The CDR3 sequence is 13 residues long. Per the germline V gene, CDR1 is KGHSH and CDR2 is LQKENI. CDR3 nucleotides: TGTGCCAGCTCACCAGAACGGAATTCACCCCTCCACTTT. It yields the protein CASSPERNSPLHF.

The chain carries TRBV2 and TRBJ1-4; the D gene is possibly TRBD1 (5 bases). This CDR3 comprises 15 residues. CDR1 and CDR2 from the germline V gene are SNHLY and FYNNEI. V was trimmed by 8 bases and J by 5 bases, leaving 18 bases between them. This CDR3 reads CASSRTGGSNEKLFF. DNA for the CDR3: TGTGCCAGCTCGAGGACTGGGGGGTCGAATGAAAAACTGTTTTTT.

V gene TRBV7-9 combines with J gene TRBJ1-1, with TRBD1 matching 9 bases. Trimming at V came to 7 bases and at J to 1 base, leaving 1 base not matched to a gene. The CDR3 extends over 13 amino acids. CDR1 and CDR2 from the germline V gene are SEHNR and FQNEAQ (reference sequence). The CDR3 loop is CASIQGANTEAFF. CDR3 nucleotide sequence: TGTGCCAGCATACAGGGGGCGAACACTGAAGCTTTCTTT.

The CDR3 DNA is TGTGCCAGCAGTATGACACCGACCTACGAGCAGTACTTC. Its translation: CASSMTPTYEQYF. This sequence joins TRBV11-2 and TRBJ2-7; D gene uncertain. The CDR3 totals 13 residues. Germline V gives CDR1 SGHAT, CDR2 FQNNGV. V shed 6 bases and J shed 2 bases, with 11 bases lying between them.

V usage is TRBV19 and J usage is TRBJ1-1; tentative D call: TRBD1 (5 bases). Germline V gives CDR1 LNHDA, CDR2 SQIVND (reference sequence). The CDR3 sequence is 13 residues long. The V end was cut by 7 bases, the J end by 2 bases, with 11 bases between. CDR3 sequence reads: CASTMTENTEAFF. The CDR3 DNA reads as TGTGCCAGTACTATGACAGAAAACACTGAAGCTTTCTTT.